Following are 13 T cell receptor beta chains from one sample sequenced in a study of cytomegalovirus exposure and HLA in healthy donors. TCRdb keeps only in-frame clones here, not all; method: immunoSEQ multiplex PCR. The data show more than 200,000 clones, with roughly 90% seen just once and more than 10% held by the top ten. The source material was PBMCs. These receptors were collected from a man aged 18 to 35 in good health and CMV-seropositive.

This clone was detected a few times. This chain links TRBV5-4 with TRBJ2-6; maybe TRBD1 (5 bases). The V end lost 3 bases, the J end lost 3 bases, and 7 bases lay between the germline ends. CDR1 and CDR2 from the germline V gene are SGHNT and YYREEE (reference sequence). The CDR3 is made up of 14 amino acids. CDR3 sequence: CASSSTVGANVLTF. The CDR3, as DNA: TGTGCCAGCAGCTCGACAGTTGGGGCCAACGTCCTGACTTTC.

The chain uses TRBV2 and TRBJ2-1; D call uncertain. The CDR3 has 16 amino acids. V was trimmed by 5 bases and J by 0 bases, leaving 14 bases between them. From germline, CDR1 is SNHLY and CDR2 FYNNEI. The CDR3 sequence is CASSIRTRSSYNEQFF. CDR3 coding DNA: TGTGCCAGCAGTATACGGACCAGGAGCTCCTACAATGAGCAGTTCTTC.

This rearrangement joins TRBV19 to TRBJ1-5; unclear D gene. There are 15 residues in the CDR3. CDR1 is LNHDA, CDR2 SQIVND, per germline (reference sequence). V gave up 2 bases and J gave up 4 bases, with 12 bases separating them. The CDR3 nucleotides are TGTGCCAGTAGTATAATTAAGTCGGGAAATCAGCCCCAGCATTTT. Amino acids: CASSIIKSGNQPQHF.

The chain uses TRBV7-2 and TRBJ2-1; TRBD2 agrees at 7 bases. V lost 8 bases and J lost 11; bases outside the gene matches: 12. Germline CDR1 is SGHTA and CDR2 is FQGNSA. The CDR3 runs to 13 residues. In DNA, the CDR3 is TGTGCCAGCGACGCTAGCGGCAACTCTCAGCAGTTCTTC. Translating it yields CASDASGNSQQFF. Complete variable domain (other parts from reference TRBV7-2 and TRBJ2-1): GAGVSQSPSNKVTEKGKDVELRCDPISGHTALYWYRQSLGQGLEFLIYFQGNSAPDKSGLPSDRFSAERTGGSVSTLTIQRTQQEDSAVYLCASDASGNSQQFFGPGTRLTVL.

This clone was seen repeatedly, ten times or more. The gene calls are TRBV2 and TRBJ2-5, with a possible D match to TRBD1 (6 bases). CDR3 length: 14 residues. Germline CDR1 SNHLY, CDR2 FYNNEI. Trimming shortened V by 7 bases and J by 2 bases, and 14 bases separated the two germline ends. Here the CDR3 reads CASTFSDSQETQYF. The CDR3 nucleotides are TGTGCCAGCACTTTCTCGGACAGTCAAGAGACCCAGTACTTC.

This chain joins TRBV7-6 and TRBJ1-5, with a tentative D call TRBD1 (5 bases). Deletions cut 4 bases from V and 4 bases from J, with 14 bases between. CDR1 is SGHVS and CDR2 is FNYEAQ in the germline V gene. The CDR3 contains 15 residues. The CDR3, as DNA: TGTGCCAGCAGCTCCTCCGGGGGTCCGAATCAGCCCCAGCATTTT. Translating it yields CASSSSGGPNQPQHF.

The CDR3 region has the DNA TGTGCCAGTAGTATCCTCAACGCGAACACCGGGGAGCTGTTTTTT. It translates to CASSILNANTGELFF. The chain joins TRBV19 to TRBJ2-2; D unresolved. The CDR3 runs 15 residues. V shed 3 bases and J shed 0 bases, with 8 bases lying between them. In germline, CDR1 is LNHDA, CDR2 SQIVND (reference sequence).

CDR3 loop: CASSLVGAGSYNEQFF. As DNA, the CDR3 is TGTGCCAGCAGTTTAGTAGGGGCAGGATCCTACAATGAGCAGTTCTTC. This chain connects TRBV28 to TRBJ2-1; possibly TRBD1 for D (5 bases). This CDR3 is built from 16 residues. Trimming left V 2 bases short and J 1 base short, with 12 bases between. Germline CDR1 and CDR2: MDHEN and SYDVKM.

This chain joins TRBV6-1 and TRBJ2-7, with a possible D match to TRBD2 (5 bases). Germline values: CDR1 MNHNS, CDR2 SASEGT. There are 15 residues in the CDR3. The V gene lost 6 bases and the J gene lost 0 bases, with 15 bases spanning the gap. The CDR3 spells CASRTTEGSSYEQYF. As DNA, the CDR3 is TGTGCCAGCAGGACTACAGAAGGATCCTCCTACGAGCAGTACTTC.

The chain couples TRBV7-9 to TRBJ2-1, with D possibly being TRBD1 or TRBD2 (5 bases each). The V end was cut by 1 base, the J end by 0 bases, with 13 bases between. Germline V gene data show CDR1 as SEHNR and CDR2 as FQNEAQ (reference sequence). The CDR3 runs 17 residues. This chain's CDR3 is CASSLGSLGDSYNEQFF. The CDR3 coding sequence is TGTGCCAGCAGCTTAGGCTCCCTGGGGGACTCCTACAATGAGCAGTTCTTC.

The V call is TRBV27, the J call TRBJ1-2, with TRBD1 identical over 7 bases. Germline assignment: CDR1 MNHEY and CDR2 SMNVEV (reference sequence). J lost 1 base, V lost 1 base, and 9 bases had no gene match. The CDR3 is 17 amino acids. The CDR3 reads CASSLYPLRQGNYGYTF. The CDR3, as DNA: TGTGCCAGCAGTTTATACCCCCTCCGACAGGGTAACTATGGCTACACCTTC.

V usage is TRBV6-5 and J usage is TRBJ2-3; D is possibly TRBD1 (5 bases). V lost 2 bases, J lost 6 bases, and 15 bases lay in between. The germline V gene has CDR1 MNHEY and CDR2 SVGAGI. The CDR3 is 15 residues long. This CDR3 reads CASSYRGGLGDTQYF. CDR3 nucleotides: TGTGCCAGCAGTTACAGGGGCGGCCTAGGGGATACGCAGTATTTT.

The J gene is TRBJ2-5, the V gene TRBV30; D not certain. The CDR3 loop spans 14 amino acids. The V gene's germline CDR1 is GTSNPN and CDR2 SVGIG (reference sequence). Deletions cut 8 bases from V and 0 bases from J, with 16 bases between. CDR3 DNA: TGTGCCGCCGAAAGTGTGGGGAACCAAGAGACCCAGTACTTC. It yields the protein CAAESVGNQETQYF.